This T cell receptor (beta chain) was retrieved from a study of response to subunit inactivated influenza vaccine (dated by TCRdb to 2017 to 2018). Notes on the research overall: Deep quantitative profiling of the T cell receptor repertoire was used in the study to follow responses to a trivalent subunit inactivated influenza vaccine.

A note on this clonotype: What antigen it recognizes has not been identified. One base away there is no much larger clone; base qualities are not given.

The research as a whole found: According to the authors, only a limited number of new T cells may be recruited by each seasonal influenza vaccination.

Library method: RT-PCR. TCRdb lists the instrument as Illumina HiSeq 2500. TCRdb passed the public sequencing reads through fastp at Q25 and MiXCR, retaining productive beta sequences. One record per CDR3 amino acid sequence lists the most common genes and DNA. This sample lists some 800,000 distinct CDR3 sequences; around 21% were detected once. The ten largest clones capture roughly 10% of the sample. The receptor was derived from a middle-aged man who received an inactivated influenza vaccine. Donor details come from another sample of the same person, matched by shared clones. Sequenced here: PBMCs from blood, sampled 5 days after vaccination.

The DNA reads TGTGCCACCCGGGACACTCGGTTTACTGAAGCTTTCTTT. It codes for CATRDTRFTEAFF. In this chain, TRBV24-1 is recombined with TRBJ1-1, and the D gene may be TRBD1, 6 bases matching. CDR1 and CDR2, looked up from the germline V gene, are KGHDR and SFDVKD. Including the terminal cysteine and phenylalanine, the CDR3 comprises 13 residues. The entry retains the CDR3 DNA only, 39 bases that are in frame from base 1. V is pared back by 9 bases and J by 5 bases, with 15 bases lying between the germline termini.